This is a list of T cell receptor beta chains from one sample in a study of blood T cell repertoires in COVID-19. Measured with immunoSEQ multiplex PCR; TCRdb has only the in-frame clones, and not every one. The sample carries more than 300,000 clones, roughly 90% recorded once. The specimen sequenced was PBMCs or T cells enriched from blood (not recorded which). The receptors shown here come from a woman younger than 45 who had recovered from COVID-19. The CDR3 runs from the conserved cysteine through the conserved F or W. A D gene is named only where the DNA matches it firmly. A clone size is listed for some rows: how often the clone was seen (once, few, many), or a class if it is expanded.

D gene	V gene	clone size	J gene	CDR3 protein	CDR3 DNA
TRBD1	TRBV7-6	NA	TRBJ1-6	CASSSDRGGSPLHF	TGTGCCAGCAGCTCAGACAGGGGAGGATCACCCCTCCACTTT
NA	TRBV9	NA	TRBJ2-1	CASSFPWAGPGTYNEQFF	TGTGCCAGCAGCTTCCCTTGGGCGGGACCGGGTACCTACAATGAGCAGTTCTTC
NA	TRBV29-1	NA	TRBJ2-7	CSVGDTGQGEQYF	TGCAGCGTTGGGGACACGGGTCAGGGCGAGCAGTACTTC
TRBD1	TRBV7-3	NA	TRBJ2-1	CASSSPTGSSYNEQFF	TGTGCCAGCAGCTCCCCGACAGGGAGCTCCTACAATGAGCAGTTCTTC
TRBD1	TRBV5-1	NA	TRBJ2-2	CASSLGQGNTGELFF	TGCGCCAGCAGCCTAGGACAGGGTAACACCGGGGAGCTGTTTTTT
TRBD1	TRBV28	NA	TRBJ1-2	CASRQGALGYTF	TGTGCCAGCCGACAGGGGGCGCTTGGCTACACCTTC
TRBD2	TRBV19	NA	TRBJ2-1	CATGTSAYNEQFF	TGTGCCACGGGGACTAGCGCCTACAATGAGCAGTTCTTC
NA	TRBV5-1	NA	TRBJ1-4	CTSSSAGLSNEKLFF	TGCACCAGCAGCTCAGCAGGGCTCTCTAATGAAAAACTGTTTTTT
NA	TRBV5-8	once	TRBJ2-1	CASSPRVIRSNEQFF	TGTGCCAGCAGCCCCAGGGTGATCCGTTCCAATGAGCAGTTCTTC
NA	TRBV19	NA	TRBJ1-2	CASRDMLAGYTF	TGTGCCAGTAGGGACATGCTCGCTGGCTACACCTTC
NA	TRBV24-1	NA	TRBJ1-2	CATSDYSYGYTF	TGTGCCACCAGTGATTACAGCTATGGCTACACCTTC
NA	TRBV3-1/TRBV3-2	NA	TRBJ1-2	CASSQGGGTVYGYTF	TGTGCCAGCAGCCAAGGGGGGGGGACCGTCTATGGCTACACCTTC
NA	TRBV30	NA	TRBJ2-7	CAWSVLSWGRTHYEQYF	TGTGCCTGGAGTGTACTATCGTGGGGGCGAACGCACTACGAGCAGTACTTC
TRBD1	TRBV30	NA	TRBJ2-7	CACTGTGAFYEQYF	TGTGCCTGTACCGGGACAGGGGCATTTTACGAGCAGTACTTC
TRBD1	TRBV5-1	NA	TRBJ1-2	CASSLVGTGYGYTF	TGCGCCAGCAGCTTGGTTGGGACAGGGTACGGCTACACCTTC
TRBD1	TRBV28	NA	TRBJ1-2	CASSSGGNYGYTF	TGTGCCAGCAGTTCAGGGGGGAACTATGGCTACACCTTC
NA	TRBV4-2	NA	TRBJ1-3	CASSRRQDLVNTIYF	TGTGCCAGCAGCCGCCGACAGGATCTGGTCAACACCATATATTTT
TRBD1	TRBV24-1	NA	TRBJ2-5	CATSETDRGPSYF	TGTGCCACCAGTGAAACGGACAGGGGGCCCTCATACTTC
TRBD1	TRBV18	NA	TRBJ1-1	CASSPPSAGGYTEAFF	TGTGCCAGCTCACCACCGTCGGCAGGGGGGTACACTGAAGCTTTCTTT
TRBD2	TRBV5-1	NA	TRBJ2-5	CASSLGYGGGVETQYF	TGCGCCAGCAGCTTGGGGTATGGCGGGGGAGTTGAGACCCAGTACTTC
NA	TRBV30	NA	TRBJ1-6	CAWSTWGDSPLHF	TGTGCCTGGAGTACCTGGGGAGATTCACCCCTCCACTTT
TRBD1	TRBV2	NA	TRBJ1-4	CASSYGGQLNEKLFF	TGTGCCAGCAGTTATGGGGGACAGCTTAATGAAAAACTGTTTTTT
TRBD2	TRBV28	NA	TRBJ2-3	CASSLRTSVSTDTQYF	TGTGCCAGCAGTTTACGGACTAGCGTTAGCACAGATACGCAGTATTTT
TRBD2	TRBV11-2	NA	TRBJ2-7	CASSASGRPSYEQYF	TGTGCCAGCAGCGCTAGCGGGAGGCCCTCCTACGAGCAGTACTTC
TRBD1	TRBV5-6	once	TRBJ1-6	CASSLGGSPLHF	TGTGCCAGCAGCTTAGGGGGCTCACCCCTCCACTTT
NA	TRBV28	NA	TRBJ1-1	CASSLLTDSPLNTEAFF	TGTGCCAGCAGTTTATTAACAGATTCCCCTCTGAACACTGAAGCTTTCTTT
TRBD1	TRBV18	NA	TRBJ2-5	CASSPRTGTTETQYF	TGTGCCAGCTCACCACGGACAGGGACGACGGAGACCCAGTACTTC
TRBD1	TRBV6-5	NA	TRBJ2-1	CASETGNSYNEQFF	TGTGCCAGCGAGACAGGGAACTCCTACAATGAGCAGTTCTTC